This T cell receptor (beta chain) emerged from a study of blood T cell repertoires in COVID-19 (dated by TCRdb to 2018 to 2021). With respect to the entire study: Samples from collaborators originated in the United States, Italy and Spain and spanned both the acute and convalescent phases of COVID-19. The material from the prospective study consisted of cDNA or gDNA derived from T cells, B-cell-depleted T cells, or PBMCs. The dataset comprised deeply sampled blood TCRbeta repertoires from subjects exposed to, actively infected with, or recovered from COVID-19. The repertoires were made available in a free public database intended to serve as a resource for research on the immune response to SARS-CoV-2. The samples were drawn from the first 160 participants of the ongoing ImmuneRACE study and from 1,200 or so subjects provided by 6 global collaborators. The sample metadata nearly always contained a de-identified subject ID, COVID-19 status, age in years and sex. Where available, HLA class I and class II types were obtained from metadata supplied by the sample provider rather than from assay-based typing.

TCRbeta CDR3 regions were amplified from genomic DNA using the immunoSEQ Assay, a bias-controlled multiplex PCR. Regarding the original processing steps: Nucleated cell counts per sample were estimated from amplification of reference gene primers within the assay. To quantify the absolute abundance of each unique TCRbeta CDR3 rearrangement, sequence reads were collapsed and filtered. For each sample, productive Simpson clonality was calculated by taking the square root of Simpson's diversity index across productive rearrangements. TCRdb took over this immuneACCESS table, retaining in-frame rearrangements with V and J assigned. Such tables are incomplete; in checked studies, under half of the missing clones stem from an unresolved V gene, and the remainder is unexplained. Clone size and V and J calls were adopted from that table, with D and trimming inferred from the DNA. This sample lists 210,000 or so clones; under 90% were detected once. The ten biggest clones cover roughly 7.8% of the sample.

Results and caveats for the whole study, not just this receptor: How much clinical and demographic metadata was included differed by source and by participant, and the metadata was provided uncurated.

At one collaborating source in Seattle, patients were enrolled during active infection and were followed longitudinally through the course of disease. Collaborating institutions collected whole blood in K2EDTA tubes following their own protocols. For TCRbeta analysis, collaborators shipped samples as frozen whole blood, isolated PBMCs, or DNA extracted from either of those sample types. In regard to this clone: Its antigen is still unknown. Base-call qualities are not available, and no considerably larger clone is one nucleotide away.

Relative to germline, V is 6 bases shorter and J is 3 bases shorter, with 15 bases between their ends. CDR1 KGHSH and CDR2 LQKENI were looked up in the germline V gene. The CDR3 holds 14 amino acids from the cysteine to the phenylalanine. Just CDR3 DNA is preserved here, 42 bases in frame from base 1. The sample taken for sequencing was peripheral blood. This receptor chain uses TRBV18 and TRBJ2-7, and TRBD1 may be the D gene, going by 6 matching bases. This TCR was recovered from a woman older than 75 with COVID-19, enrolled during active disease. The sequence in DNA is TGTGCCAGCTCCCCTGACGGACAGCTCTACGAGCAGTACTTC. Its coded protein is CASSPDGQLYEQYF.